Here is one T cell receptor beta chain with its context. Assay used: immunoSEQ multiplex PCR; TCRdb lists only in-frame clones, some missing. The data show some 77,000 clones, with approximately 83% seen just once and less than 6.5% held by the top ten. This specimen comes from a study of OX40 agonist ivuxolimab in advanced cancers. Whole-study context: The dose-escalation group included hepatocellular carcinoma, melanoma, renal cell carcinoma and head and neck cancer. A mean age of roughly 60 years, range roughly 20 to 85, was recorded, and 82.7% were male.

This CDR3 has 15 amino acids. With V trimmed by 0 bases and J by 9 bases, 5 bases remained unmatched. Germline CDR1 SGHDT, CDR2 YYEEEE. Sequenced here: CD4+ or CD8+ T cells sorted from blood, sampled in a trial of the OX40 agonist ivuxolimab. The chain uses TRBV5-6 and TRBJ2-1; TRBD2 matches 11 bases. The source is an adult with an advanced solid tumor such as melanoma, head and neck, liver or kidney cancer. CDR3 protein: CASSLVLAGDGEQFF. The DNA for the CDR3 is TGTGCCAGCAGCTTGGTACTAGCGGGAGACGGTGAGCAGTTCTTC.